These T cell receptor beta chains were read from a single sample in a study of cytomegalovirus exposure and HLA in healthy donors. Sequencing was performed with immunoSEQ multiplex PCR; in TCRdb, only in-frame clones are kept and a portion is missing. Found here are fewer than 250,000 clones, around 76% of them singletons; the top ten hold 6%. The sequencing sample was made of PBMCs. These receptors came from a man aged 40-50 years in good health and CMV-seropositive. Both conserved end residues are part of each CDR3. A D gene is named only where the DNA matches it firmly. Only part of the rows carry a size: once, few, many, or a class if the clone is expanded.

size: once
D: TRBD2
V: TRBV7-9
J: TRBJ2-1
CDR3: CASRLAGGPGGNEQFF
DNA: TGTGCCAGCAGGTTAGCGGGAGGGCCGGGGGGAAATGAGCAGTTCTTC

size: .
D: TRBD2
V: TRBV10-2
J: TRBJ2-1
CDR3: CASSEGTSGKNEQFF
DNA: TGCGCCAGCAGCGAAGGGACTAGCGGGAAGAATGAGCAGTTCTTC

size: .
D: TRBD2
V: TRBV7-6
J: TRBJ2-7
CDR3: CASSLLTSGTGEQYF
DNA: TGTGCCAGCAGCTTACTGACTAGCGGGACGGGCGAGCAGTACTTC

size: .
D: .
V: TRBV7-9
J: TRBJ2-7
CDR3: CASSTTDGYEQYF
DNA: TGTGCCAGCAGCACGACAGATGGCTACGAGCAGTACTTC

size: few
D: .
V: TRBV13
J: TRBJ1-1
CDR3: CASSLGGLNTEAFF
DNA: TGTGCCAGCAGCCTGGGGGGTCTGAACACTGAAGCTTTCTTT

size: .
D: .
V: TRBV11-3
J: TRBJ1-2
CDR3: CASSLPGSRIYTF
DNA: TGTGCCAGCAGCCTTCCCGGGAGCCGCATCTACACCTTC

size: .
D: TRBD1
V: TRBV18
J: TRBJ1-1
CDR3: CASSPDRGDTEAFF
DNA: TGTGCCAGCTCACCAGACAGGGGGGACACTGAAGCTTTCTTT

size: .
D: TRBD2
V: TRBV10-3
J: TRBJ2-7
CDR3: CAISDGLADSYEQYF
DNA: TGTGCCATCAGTGATGGACTAGCGGACTCCTACGAGCAGTACTTC

size: .
D: .
V: TRBV5-8
J: TRBJ2-3
CDR3: CASSLGLSTGTDTQYF
DNA: TGTGCCAGCAGCTTGGGACTATCCACTGGCACAGATACGCAGTATTTT

size: .
D: TRBD2
V: TRBV7-2
J: TRBJ2-5
CDR3: CASSLGLVLETQYF
DNA: TGTGCCAGCAGCTTGGGACTAGTATTAGAGACCCAGTACTTC

size: .
D: .
V: TRBV21-1
J: TRBJ2-2
CDR3: CARGGSGRPNTGELFF
DNA: TGTGCCAGGGGTGGGAGCGGGAGGCCGAACACCGGGGAGCTGTTTTTT

size: .
D: TRBD1
V: TRBV5-1
J: TRBJ1-4
CDR3: CASSSQTGTEKLFF
DNA: TGCGCCAGCAGCTCCCAGACAGGGACTGAAAAACTGTTTTTT

size: .
D: .
V: TRBV5-1
J: TRBJ1-1
CDR3: CASSLGQGGNTEAFF
DNA: TGCGCCAGCAGCTTGGGGCAGGGCGGGAACACTGAAGCTTTCTTT

size: .
D: TRBD2
V: TRBV4-1
J: TRBJ2-1
CDR3: CASSQDTSGSYNEQFF
DNA: TGCGCCAGCAGCCAAGATACTAGCGGGAGTTACAATGAGCAGTTCTTC

size: once
D: .
V: TRBV5-1
J: TRBJ2-7
CDR3: CASSFESRAYEQYF
DNA: TGCGCCAGCAGCTTTGAGAGTCGTGCTTACGAGCAGTACTTC

size: .
D: .
V: TRBV27
J: TRBJ1-1
CDR3: CASSLSFRGVNTEAFF
DNA: TGTGCCAGCAGTTTATCTTTCAGGGGAGTGAACACTGAAGCTTTCTTT

size: .
D: TRBD1
V: TRBV6-5
J: TRBJ1-2
CDR3: CASSYRGRNYGYTF
DNA: TGTGCCAGCAGTTACAGGGGGCGAAACTATGGCTACACCTTC

size: few
D: .
V: TRBV4-1
J: TRBJ2-7
CDR3: CASSQGAYYEQYF
DNA: TGCGCCAGCAGCCAAGGGGCATATTACGAGCAGTACTTC

size: .
D: TRBD2
V: TRBV7-9
J: TRBJ2-7
CDR3: CASSVGGDYTYEQYF
DNA: TGTGCCAGCAGCGTAGGTGGGGACTACACCTACGAGCAGTACTTC

size: few
D: .
V: TRBV5-1
J: TRBJ1-2
CDR3: CASSLEGHGYTF
DNA: TGCGCCAGCAGCTTGGAGGGGCATGGCTACACCTTC

size: .
D: .
V: TRBV12-5
J: TRBJ1-3
CDR3: CASGTGFMDTIYF
DNA: TGTGCTAGTGGGACAGGATTCATGGACACCATATATTTT

size: few
D: TRBD2
V: TRBV6-5
J: TRBJ2-1
CDR3: CASSYEASGTYNEQFF
DNA: TGTGCCAGCAGTTACGAGGCTAGCGGTACCTACAATGAGCAGTTCTTC

size: once
D: .
V: TRBV18
J: TRBJ1-5
CDR3: CASSPRRGGVENQPQHF
DNA: TGTGCCAGCTCACCACGGAGAGGAGGGGTCGAAAATCAGCCCCAGCATTTT

size: .
D: TRBD2
V: TRBV19
J: TRBJ2-5
CDR3: CASKTSDRETQYF
DNA: TGTGCCAGCAAGACTAGCGATCGAGAGACCCAGTACTTC

size: .
D: .
V: TRBV5-1
J: TRBJ2-1
CDR3: CASSLGLAAYNEQFF
DNA: TGCGCCAGCAGCTTGGGTCTAGCCGCCTACAATGAGCAGTTCTTC

size: .
D: TRBD1
V: TRBV10-3
J: TRBJ1-2
CDR3: CAVGRGQLYGYTF
DNA: TGTGCCGTAGGCCGGGGACAGCTCTATGGCTACACCTTC

size: once
D: TRBD2
V: TRBV6-6
J: TRBJ2-3
CDR3: CASSPGLAHTDTQYF
DNA: TGTGCCAGCAGTCCCGGACTAGCGCACACAGATACGCAGTATTTT

size: .
D: .
V: TRBV9
J: TRBJ2-1
CDR3: CASSLREGAINEQFF
DNA: TGTGCCAGCAGCCTCCGGGAGGGGGCGATCAATGAGCAGTTCTTC

size: .
D: .
V: TRBV20-1
J: TRBJ2-5
CDR3: CSANREETQYF
DNA: TGCAGTGCTAACAGGGAAGAGACCCAGTACTTC

size: .
D: TRBD2
V: TRBV19
J: TRBJ2-3
CDR3: CASSILAGDTQYF
DNA: TGTGCCAGTAGTATTCTAGCGGGGGATACGCAGTATTTT

size: .
D: .
V: TRBV30
J: TRBJ1-5
CDR3: CAWSGGGVGQPQHF
DNA: TGTGCCTGGAGCGGCGGGGGGGTCGGTCAGCCCCAGCATTTT

size: .
D: TRBD1
V: TRBV15
J: TRBJ1-5
CDR3: CATSRGGTGGRPQHF
DNA: TGTGCCACCAGCAGAGGAGGGACAGGGGGAAGGCCCCAGCATTTT

size: once
D: .
V: TRBV27
J: TRBJ1-5
CDR3: CASSFSRNQPQHF
DNA: TGTGCCAGCAGTTTTTCCAGAAATCAGCCCCAGCATTTT

size: once
D: .
V: TRBV5-6
J: TRBJ2-1
CDR3: CASSFGGKGWQFF
DNA: TGTGCCAGCAGCTTTGGCGGCAAGGGGTGGCAGTTCTTC

size: .
D: .
V: TRBV6-5
J: TRBJ2-5
CDR3: CASSYSASASQETQYF
DNA: TGTGCCAGCAGTTACTCCGCTAGCGCGTCTCAAGAGACCCAGTACTTC

size: .
D: .
V: TRBV5-6
J: TRBJ1-2
CDR3: CASSLPGYGYTF
DNA: TGTGCCAGCAGCTTACCCGGTTATGGCTACACCTTC

size: once
D: TRBD2
V: TRBV7-2
J: TRBJ2-1
CDR3: CASSLARGLAGGPNEQFF
DNA: TGTGCCAGCAGCTTAGCCCGCGGACTAGCGGGAGGGCCGAATGAGCAGTTCTTC

size: .
D: TRBD2
V: TRBV6-5
J: TRBJ2-7
CDR3: CASKVSGKSSYEQYF
DNA: TGTGCCAGCAAAGTAAGCGGGAAAAGCTCCTACGAGCAGTACTTC

size: once
D: .
V: TRBV5-1
J: TRBJ2-6
CDR3: CASSPMAGANVLTF
DNA: TGCGCCAGCAGCCCCATGGCAGGGGCCAACGTCCTGACTTTC

size: .
D: .
V: TRBV2
J: TRBJ2-7
CDR3: CASTEETYEQYF
DNA: TGTGCCAGCACTGAGGAGACCTACGAGCAGTACTTC

size: once
D: TRBD2
V: TRBV2
J: TRBJ2-1
CDR3: CASVSGTLDNEQFF
DNA: TGTGCCAGCGTTAGCGGGACCCTTGACAATGAGCAGTTCTTC

size: .
D: TRBD2
V: TRBV27
J: TRBJ2-7
CDR3: CASKLAGVFYEQYF
DNA: TGTGCCAGCAAATTAGCGGGAGTTTTTTACGAGCAGTACTTC

size: .
D: TRBD2
V: TRBV11-2
J: TRBJ2-2
CDR3: CASSLGTSGNGELFF
DNA: TGTGCCAGCAGCTTAGGGACTAGCGGGAACGGGGAGCTGTTTTTT

size: .
D: TRBD1
V: TRBV5-6
J: TRBJ2-5
CDR3: CASSIRTGRGETQYF
DNA: TGTGCCAGCAGCATAAGGACAGGGCGCGGAGAGACCCAGTACTTC

size: .
D: .
V: TRBV19
J: TRBJ1-1
CDR3: CAVSQGGNTEAFF
DNA: TGTGCCGTCTCCCAGGGCGGGAACACTGAAGCTTTCTTT

size: .
D: TRBD2
V: TRBV9
J: TRBJ2-7
CDR3: CASSVGLGLAGGGWEEQYF
DNA: TGTGCCAGCAGCGTAGGTTTGGGACTAGCGGGAGGGGGCTGGGAAGAGCAGTACTTC

size: .
D: TRBD1
V: TRBV6-1
J: TRBJ2-7
CDR3: CASTRTGDVLYEQYF
DNA: TGTGCCAGCACTAGAACAGGGGACGTTCTCTACGAGCAGTACTTC

size: .
D: .
V: TRBV27
J: TRBJ2-7
CDR3: CASSLSEAYEQYF
DNA: TGTGCCAGCAGTTTATCGGAGGCATACGAGCAGTACTTC

size: .
D: .
V: TRBV5-4
J: TRBJ2-1
CDR3: CASSLGGQSGEQFF
DNA: TGTGCCAGCAGCTTGGGGGGACAATCCGGTGAGCAGTTCTTC

size: .
D: TRBD1
V: TRBV19
J: TRBJ1-5
CDR3: CASSPRQGWLVQPQHF
DNA: TGTGCCAGTAGTCCGCGACAGGGGTGGTTAGTTCAGCCCCAGCATTTT

size: .
D: TRBD2
V: TRBV11-2
J: TRBJ2-1
CDR3: CASSLATGASGRRFF
DNA: TGTGCCAGCAGCTTAGCCACCGGGGCTAGCGGGAGACGGTTCTTC

size: .
D: TRBD1
V: TRBV9
J: TRBJ1-1
CDR3: CASSADRGRDTEAFF
DNA: TGTGCCAGCAGCGCCGACAGGGGGAGGGACACTGAAGCTTTCTTT

size: .
D: TRBD1
V: TRBV6-1
J: TRBJ1-5
CDR3: CASTGTGWGNQPQHF
DNA: TGTGCCAGCACCGGGACAGGGTGGGGCAATCAGCCCCAGCATTTT

size: .
D: .
V: TRBV6-1
J: TRBJ1-4
CDR3: CASTEIGATNEKLFF
DNA: TGTGCCAGCACTGAGATCGGTGCAACTAATGAAAAACTGTTTTTT